These 20 T cell receptor beta chains share one sample of origin, sequenced in a study of control samples from healthy donors and cancer patients. Sequencing used immunoSEQ multiplex PCR; TCRdb keeps in-frame clones, though not all of them. The repertoire has roughly 180,000 clones, 91% of them found once; the top ten carry around 2%. The source material was blood. These receptors were obtained from a woman aged 35 to 49 in good health.

This clone showed up just once. V usage is TRBV12-3 or TRBV12-4 and J usage is TRBJ2-7; D not certain. V lost 3 bases and J 6 bases, leaving 9 bases between the germline ends. CDR3 size: 12 residues. CDR3 DNA sequence: TGTGCCAGCAGTTTCTCTAGAGGCGAGCAGTACTTC. This codes for CASSFSRGEQYF.

This chain connects TRBV10-3 to TRBJ1-3, with no clear D. The CDR3 length is 14 residues. The V gene's germline CDR1 is ENHRY and CDR2 SYGVKD. CDR3 residues: CAGREDLSGNTIYF. CDR3 nucleotides: TGTGCTGGGCGGGAGGACCTCTCTGGAAACACCATATATTTT.

The chain couples TRBV6-2 or TRBV6-3 to TRBJ2-7, with D possibly TRBD1 on 6 matching bases. The germline V gene encodes CDR1 MNHEY and CDR2 SVGEGT. The V and J ends lost 6 bases and 0 bases respectively, with 9 bases between them. The CDR3 consists of 13 residues. The CDR3 DNA reads TGTGCCAGCAGCGACAGGAGCTCCTACGAGCAGTACTTC. It translates to CASSDRSSYEQYF.

The V and J genes are TRBV6-4 and TRBJ2-3; possibly TRBD2 for D (6 bases). CDR3 length: 15 amino acids. Trimming took 11 bases from V and 2 from J, leaving 20 bases between them. The V gene's germline CDR1 is MRHNA and CDR2 SNTAGT. CDR3 DNA: TGTGCCCCACGTTCCGGCGGGGATGTCACAGATACGCAGTATTTT. This sequence encodes CAPRSGGDVTDTQYF.

This clone was observed a few times. The chain uses TRBV5-1 and TRBJ1-1, with 12 bases matching TRBD1. This CDR3 contains 18 residues. Germline CDR1 SGHRS, CDR2 YFSETQ. V shed 4 bases and J 0 bases; nucleotides not matched to a gene: 10. DNA of the CDR3: TGCGCCAGCAGCCGCCTCCCGGGACAGGGGGCCGTGAACACTGAAGCTTTCTTT. Protein product: CASSRLPGQGAVNTEAFF.

The CDR3 nucleotides are TGCGCCAGCAGCCCCAGAGCAACTAATGAAAAACTGTTTTTT. This codes for CASSPRATNEKLFF. The chain recombines TRBV5-1 with TRBJ1-4; D not certain. This CDR3 region has 14 residues. Trimming removed 4 bases from V and 0 bases from J, with 7 bases in between. CDR1 SGHRS and CDR2 YFSETQ come from the germline V gene.

This rearrangement joins TRBV7-8 to TRBJ2-1, with unresolved D. V was clipped by 0 bases and J by 0 bases, with 6 bases between them. The CDR3 length is 15 residues. Germline CDR1 and CDR2: SGHVS and FQNEAQ. CDR3 in DNA: TGTGCCAGCAGCTTAGCAGGCAGCTCCTACAATGAGCAGTTCTTC. This gives the protein CASSLAGSSYNEQFF. Using reference TRBV7-8 and TRBJ2-1 for the parts outside the CDR3, the full variable domain is GAGVSQSPRYKVAKRGQDVALRCDPISGHVSLFWYQQALGQGPEFLTYFQNEAQLDKSGLPSDRFFAERPEGSVSTLKIQRTQQEDSAVYLCASSLAGSSYNEQFFGPGTRLTVL.

The rearrangement links TRBV2 to TRBJ1-6, with 7 bases that match TRBD1. The V segment lost 5 bases and the J segment 7 bases; nucleotides outside the gene matches: 8. Germline values: CDR1 SNHLY, CDR2 FYNNEI. The CDR3 runs to 15 residues. CDR3 amino acids: CASSFTGQENSPLHF. CDR3 nucleotide sequence: TGTGCCAGCAGTTTTACTGGACAGGAAAATTCACCCCTCCACTTT.

V and J are TRBV5-1 and TRBJ1-1; D gene ambiguous. The CDR3 consists of 14 residues. The ends were cut back, 2 bases at V and 1 base at J, with 9 bases in the middle. The V gene's germline CDR1 is SGHRS and CDR2 YFSETQ. CDR3 protein: CASSFWQSNTEAFF. CDR3 sequence (DNA): TGCGCCAGCAGCTTTTGGCAATCGAACACTGAAGCTTTCTTT.

The rearrangement links TRBV5-1 to TRBJ2-7; 9 bases are shared with TRBD2. Germline CDR1 is SGHRS and CDR2 is YFSETQ. The V gene end was trimmed by 4 bases and the J gene end by 6 bases; junction bases not matched to a gene: 11. The CDR3 runs 15 residues. Here the CDR3 reads CASSPLAGATPEQYF. CDR3 DNA sequence: TGCGCCAGCAGCCCGTTAGCGGGGGCCACCCCCGAGCAGTACTTC.

The V gene is TRBV2, the J gene TRBJ2-5, with D maybe TRBD1 (5 bases). CDR1 and CDR2 (germline): SNHLY, FYNNEI. V gave up 4 bases and J gave up 3 bases, with 12 bases separating them. The CDR3 covers 14 residues. The CDR3 sequence is CASSGQSREETQYF. In DNA form, the CDR3 reads TGTGCCAGCAGTGGACAGTCACGGGAAGAGACCCAGTACTTC.

The chain links TRBV5-1 to TRBJ2-3; D is ambiguous. Between the trimmed V and J ends, which lost 4 bases and 4 bases, there was a span of 7 bases. The CDR3 has 12 amino acids. The germline V gene encodes CDR1 SGHRS and CDR2 YFSETQ. The CDR3 nucleotides are TGCGCCAGCAGCCCCCGATCAGATACGCAGTATTTT. It translates to CASSPRSDTQYF. Full variable domain (missing parts from reference TRBV5-1 and TRBJ2-3): KAGVTQTPRYLIKTRGQQVTLSCSPISGHRSVSWYQQTPGQGLQFLFEYFSETQRNKGNFPGRFSGRQFSNSRSEMNVSTLELGDSALYLCASSPRSDTQYFGPGTRLTVL.

This chain uses TRBV3-1 (or the pseudogene TRBV3-2) with TRBJ1-2, with 8 bases that match TRBD1. The junction had 10 bases not matched to a gene; V was cut back by 1 base and J by 6 bases. CDR3 length: 16 residues. CDR1 and CDR2 from the germline V gene are LGHDT and YNNKEL (reference sequence). The DNA for the CDR3 is TGTGCCAGCAGCCAAGCGGACAGGGAGTTGAGGAATGGCTACACCTTC. This translates into CASSQADRELRNGYTF.

The V call is TRBV4-1, the J call TRBJ2-1; the D gene is possibly TRBD2 (6 bases). The CDR3 has 13 residues. The V gene lost 0 bases and the J gene lost 13 bases, with 13 bases spanning the gap. Germline V gives CDR1 MGHRA, CDR2 YSYEKL. CDR3 sequence: CASSQDQQRVQFF. The CDR3 DNA reads TGCGCCAGCAGCCAAGATCAGCAGCGGGTCCAGTTCTTC.

This chain links TRBV20-1 with TRBJ1-2, with D unclear. The V gene's germline CDR1 is DFQATT and CDR2 SNEGSKA (reference sequence). The V end was cut by 7 bases, the J end by 7 bases, with 7 bases between. This CDR3 comprises 9 residues. CDR3 protein: CSVVGGYTF. CDR3 coding DNA: TGCAGTGTCGTGGGTGGCTACACCTTC.

The rearrangement uses TRBV11-2 and TRBJ1-1; D is unresolved. Germline V lookup: CDR1 SGHAT, CDR2 FQNNGV. The V end lost 1 base, the J end lost 0 bases, and 6 bases lay between the germline ends. The CDR3 has 14 amino acids. CDR3 loop: CASSLGVMNTEAFF. The CDR3 DNA is TGTGCCAGCAGCTTAGGTGTGATGAACACTGAAGCTTTCTTT.

The rearrangement uses TRBV7-9 and TRBJ2-5, with D perhaps TRBD1 or TRBD2 (6 bases each). Germline assignment: CDR1 SEHNR and CDR2 FQNEAQ (reference sequence). V lost 6 bases and J lost 5, with 22 bases in between. The CDR3 is 16 amino acids. CDR3 loop: CASSSKNLGGRETQYF. The CDR3 DNA follows: TGTGCCAGCAGTTCAAAAAACTTGGGGGGCCGGGAGACCCAGTACTTC.

The V call is TRBV19, the J call TRBJ2-3, with 9 nucleotides matching TRBD2. Germline V gives CDR1 LNHDA, CDR2 SQIVND (reference sequence). The CDR3 sequence is 16 residues long. The V gene end was trimmed by 6 bases and the J gene end by 2 bases; junction bases not matched to a gene: 9. The CDR3 reads CASSPGAGGHTDTQYF. The CDR3 coding sequence is TGTGCCAGTAGCCCAGGGGCGGGGGGGCACACAGATACGCAGTATTTT.

V and J are TRBV3-1 (or the pseudogene TRBV3-2) and TRBJ2-1, with 11 bases fitting TRBD2. In germline, CDR1 is LGHDT, CDR2 YNNKEL (reference sequence). The length of the CDR3 is 14 residues. Unmatched junction bases numbered 5, after V lost 2 bases and J lost 11 bases. The CDR3 sequence: CASSQPTSGGQQFF. The CDR3 DNA sequence: TGTGCCAGCAGCCAACCAACTAGCGGGGGCCAGCAGTTCTTC.

The genes are TRBV3-1 (or the pseudogene TRBV3-2) and TRBJ2-5; 10 nucleotides agree with TRBD2. CDR3 length: 15 amino acids. The V gene's germline CDR1 is LGHDT and CDR2 YNNKEL (reference sequence). The J segment lost 3 bases and the V segment lost 4 bases, leaving 5 bases of the junction unmatched. CDR3 nucleotides: TGTGCCAGCAGCCGTTCAGCGGGGGGGAAAGAGACCCAGTACTTC. Translating gives CASSRSAGGKETQYF.